A selection of T cell receptor beta chains follows, all from one sample in a study of T cell responses to AZD1222 COVID-19 vaccine. Assay: immunoSEQ multiplex PCR; the TCRdb copy retains only in-frame clones and omits some. The table has around 140,000 clones, 90% to 95% seen once. Specimen: peripheral blood, collected on day 0 of AZD1222 vaccination. The receptors stem from an adult in good health. Both conserved end residues are part of each CDR3. Each record gives: clone size, CDR3 length, V gene, D gene, J gene, CDR3 DNA, CDR3 protein. A D gene is named only where the DNA matches it firmly. Where a row states a size, it is once, few, many or the class of an expanded clone; other rows omit it.

few	14	TRBV5-6	-	TRBJ1-5	TGTGCCAGCAGCTTTGCAGGTGGAGGGCAGCCCCAGCATTTT	CASSFAGGGQPQHF
-	17	TRBV19	TRBD2	TRBJ2-1	TGTGCCAGTACCCTAAGTACCTATGGACTAGCGGCGCCTGAGCAGTTCTTC	CASTLSTYGLAAPEQFF
-	15	TRBV5-1	TRBD1	TRBJ2-7	TGCGCCAGCAGCTCCACCGGGACAGGGACTTACGAGCAGTACTTC	CASSSTGTGTYEQYF
-	14	TRBV7-9	-	TRBJ1-2	TGTGCCAGCAGCTCCGCCGGGGCGGCTTATGGCTACACCTTC	CASSSAGAAYGYTF
-	14	TRBV7-3	-	TRBJ1-2	TGTGCCAGCAGCCCTGGGCCAGAAAACTATGGCTACACCTTC	CASSPGPENYGYTF
once	15	TRBV28	TRBD1	TRBJ2-2	TGTGCCAGCAGTCGTAGGACAGGGTTGACCGGGGAGCTGTTTTTT	CASSRRTGLTGELFF
-	14	TRBV5-4	-	TRBJ2-3	TGTGCCAGCAGATCGGGTAGCGGCACAGATACGCAGTATTTT	CASRSGSGTDTQYF
-	13	TRBV9	-	TRBJ1-2	TGTGCCAGCAGCGTGGTCCCGGGTGATGGCTACACCTTC	CASSVVPGDGYTF
-	14	TRBV7-3	-	TRBJ2-1	TGTGCCAGCAGCTTACTCGGCTCCTACAATGAGCAGTTCTTC	CASSLLGSYNEQFF
-	16	TRBV18	TRBD1	TRBJ2-2	TGTGCCAGCTCACCACGGAAGGGGGCGGCCACCGGGGAGCTGTTTTTT	CASSPRKGAATGELFF
-	14	TRBV6-2/TRBV6-3	-	TRBJ1-2	TGTGCCAGCAGCTCCCGGACAGCTAACTATGGCTACACCTTC	CASSSRTANYGYTF
few	14	TRBV6-4	-	TRBJ2-1	TGTGCCAGCAGTGAGGAGGGAACGCACAATGAGCAGTTCTTC	CASSEEGTHNEQFF
-	13	TRBV13	-	TRBJ2-1	TGTGCCAGCAGCTTAGAGACCTACAATGAGCAGTTCTTC	CASSLETYNEQFF
-	13	TRBV29-1	-	TRBJ1-3	TGCAGCGTCGCGGGGTTGACTGGAAACACCATATATTTT	CSVAGLTGNTIYF
-	14	TRBV7-2	TRBD1	TRBJ2-7	TGTGCCAGCGCGGGACAGGGGGGAACCTACGAGCAGTACTTC	CASAGQGGTYEQYF
-	13	TRBV7-8	TRBD1	TRBJ1-2	TGTGCCAGCAGCTTAGGGGACAGCTATGGCTACACCTTC	CASSLGDSYGYTF
-	15	TRBV15	-	TRBJ1-2	TGTGCCACCAGCAGAGATCCCGTGGCAGGGGTAGGCTACACCTTC	CATSRDPVAGVGYTF
-	14	TRBV30	-	TRBJ1-1	TGTGCCTGGAGTAGCATACCCACGAACACTGAAGCTTTCTTT	CAWSSIPTNTEAFF
-	13	TRBV9	-	TRBJ1-2	TGTGCCAGCAGCCGGGGAAGTGACTATGGCTACACCTTC	CASSRGSDYGYTF
-	12	TRBV7-9	-	TRBJ2-5	TGTGCCAGCAGCCCCGTGAGGGAGACCCAGTACTTC	CASSPVRETQYF
-	16	TRBV28	-	TRBJ1-4	TGTGCCAGCAGACCCCCGGACCTCGCGGGTAATGAAAAACTGTTTTTT	CASRPPDLAGNEKLFF
-	13	TRBV12-5	-	TRBJ1-5	TGTGCTAGTGGGGAAGGTTTCAATCAGCCCCAGCATTTT	CASGEGFNQPQHF
-	15	TRBV29-1	-	TRBJ2-4	TGCAGCGGGGATGGCCCATCGATTGGCGAAAACATTCAGTACTTC	CSGDGPSIGENIQYF
-	14	TRBV5-1	-	TRBJ2-2	TGCGCCAGCAGACCCGGAGGTAACACCGGGGAGCTGTTTTTT	CASRPGGNTGELFF
-	19	TRBV6-2/TRBV6-3	TRBD1	TRBJ1-5	TGTGCCAGCAGTTACCGACCCAGGGACAGGGGGCTATTGGCTCAGCCCCAGCATTTT	CASSYRPRDRGLLAQPQHF
-	13	TRBV7-3	-	TRBJ2-1	TGTGCCAGCAGCTTCGTAGGGTACAATGAGCAGTTCTTC	CASSFVGYNEQFF
-	14	TRBV20-1	-	TRBJ1-5	TGCAGTGCTAGTCTGGGGGAAGTGAAACAGCCCCAGCATTTT	CSASLGEVKQPQHF
-	14	TRBV5-6	-	TRBJ1-5	TGTGCCAGCAGCTTGAGCGGTAACAATCAGCCCCAGCATTTT	CASSLSGNNQPQHF
-	19	TRBV18	TRBD1	TRBJ1-6	TGTGCCAGCTCATCCAGAGAAAGCGCGGGACAGGGGGCCGCGTCACCCCTCCACTTT	CASSSRESAGQGAASPLHF
-	13	TRBV6-5	-	TRBJ1-1	TGTGCCAGCACCCTCAGGGGCAACACTGAAGCTTTCTTT	CASTLRGNTEAFF
-	14	TRBV27	-	TRBJ1-2	TGTGCCAGCAGTTTACAGGGGATAGGCTATGGCTACACCTTC	CASSLQGIGYGYTF